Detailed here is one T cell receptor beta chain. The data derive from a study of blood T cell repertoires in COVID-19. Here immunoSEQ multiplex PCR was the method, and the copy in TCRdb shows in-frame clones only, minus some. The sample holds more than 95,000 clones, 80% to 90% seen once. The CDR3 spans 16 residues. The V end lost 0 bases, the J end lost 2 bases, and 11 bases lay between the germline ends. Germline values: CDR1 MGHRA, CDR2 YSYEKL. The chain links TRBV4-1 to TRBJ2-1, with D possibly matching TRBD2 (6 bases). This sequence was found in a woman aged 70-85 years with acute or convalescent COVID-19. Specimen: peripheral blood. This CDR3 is CASSQEPGLPYNEQFF. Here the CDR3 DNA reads TGCGCCAGCAGCCAAGAACCGGGACTGCCCTACAATGAGCAGTTCTTC.